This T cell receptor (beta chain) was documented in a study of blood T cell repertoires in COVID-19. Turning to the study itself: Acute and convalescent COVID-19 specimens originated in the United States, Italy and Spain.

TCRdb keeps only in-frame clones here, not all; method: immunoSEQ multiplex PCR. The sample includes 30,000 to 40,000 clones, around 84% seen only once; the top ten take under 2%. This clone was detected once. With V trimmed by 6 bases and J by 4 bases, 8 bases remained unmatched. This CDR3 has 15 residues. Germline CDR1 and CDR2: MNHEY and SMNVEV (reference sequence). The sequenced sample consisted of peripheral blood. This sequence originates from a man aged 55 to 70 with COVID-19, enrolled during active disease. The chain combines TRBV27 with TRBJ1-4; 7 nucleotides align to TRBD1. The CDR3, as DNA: TGTGCCAGCAGCCTGGGACAGCGCGGTAATGAAAAACTGTTTTTT. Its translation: CASSLGQRGNEKLFF. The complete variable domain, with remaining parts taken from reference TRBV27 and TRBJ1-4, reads EAQVTQNPRYLITVTGKKLTVTCSQNMNHEYMSWYRQDPGLGLRQIYYSMNVEVTDKGDVPEGYKVSRKEKRNFPLILESPSPNQTSLYFCASSLGQRGNEKLFFGSGTQLSVL.